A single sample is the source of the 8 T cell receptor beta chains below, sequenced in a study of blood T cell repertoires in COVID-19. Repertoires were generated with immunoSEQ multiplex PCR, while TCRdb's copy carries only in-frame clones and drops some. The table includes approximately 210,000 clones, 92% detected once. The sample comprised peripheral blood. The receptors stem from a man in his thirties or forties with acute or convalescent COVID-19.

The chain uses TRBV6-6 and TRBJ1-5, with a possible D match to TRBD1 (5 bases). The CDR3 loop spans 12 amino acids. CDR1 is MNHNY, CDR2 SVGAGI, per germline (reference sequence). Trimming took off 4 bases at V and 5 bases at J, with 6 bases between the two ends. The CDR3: CASSFRDQPQHF. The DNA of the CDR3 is TGTGCCAGCAGTTTCAGGGATCAGCCCCAGCATTTT.

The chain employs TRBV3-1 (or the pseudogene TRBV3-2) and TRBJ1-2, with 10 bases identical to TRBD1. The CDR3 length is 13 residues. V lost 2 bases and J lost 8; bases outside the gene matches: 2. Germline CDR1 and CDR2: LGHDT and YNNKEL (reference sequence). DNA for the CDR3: TGTGCCAGCAGCCAATGGGACAGGGGAGGCTACACCTTC. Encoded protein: CASSQWDRGGYTF.

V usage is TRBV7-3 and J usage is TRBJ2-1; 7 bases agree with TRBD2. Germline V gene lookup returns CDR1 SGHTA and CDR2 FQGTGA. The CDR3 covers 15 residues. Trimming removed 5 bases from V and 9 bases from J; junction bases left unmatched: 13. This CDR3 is CASSPLAAPGGEQFF. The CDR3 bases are TGTGCCAGCAGCCCCCTCGCGGCACCGGGGGGTGAGCAGTTCTTC.

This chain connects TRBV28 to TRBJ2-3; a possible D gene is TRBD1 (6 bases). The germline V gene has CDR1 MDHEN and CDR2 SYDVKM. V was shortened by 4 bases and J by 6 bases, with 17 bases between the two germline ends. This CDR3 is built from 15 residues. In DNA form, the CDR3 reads TGTGCCAGCAGTTCCCGATATAACAGGGTGGATACGCAGTATTTT. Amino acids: CASSSRYNRVDTQYF.

CDR3 region: CASSFIVGATSYEQYF. Written as DNA, the CDR3 is TGTGCCAGCAGTTTTATTGTCGGAGCGACGTCCTACGAGCAGTACTTC. The chain employs TRBV27 and TRBJ2-7; D remains unclear. The V end was cut by 3 bases, the J end by 1 base, with 16 bases between. CDR3 size: 16 residues. Germline values: CDR1 MNHEY, CDR2 SMNVEV (reference sequence).

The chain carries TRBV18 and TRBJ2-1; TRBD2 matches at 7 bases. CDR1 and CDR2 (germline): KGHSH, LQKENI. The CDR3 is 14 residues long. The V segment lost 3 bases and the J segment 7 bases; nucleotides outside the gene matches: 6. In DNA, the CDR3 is TGTGCCAGCTCACCGGCGGGAGTGAGGAATGAGCAGTTCTTC. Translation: CASSPAGVRNEQFF.

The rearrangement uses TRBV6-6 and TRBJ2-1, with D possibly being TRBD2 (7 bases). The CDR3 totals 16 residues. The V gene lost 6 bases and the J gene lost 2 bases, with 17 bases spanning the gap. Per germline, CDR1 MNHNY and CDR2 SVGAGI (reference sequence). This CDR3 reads CASRLGGGLAYNEQFF. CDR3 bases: TGTGCCAGCAGGCTAGGGGGGGGTTTAGCCTACAATGAGCAGTTCTTC.

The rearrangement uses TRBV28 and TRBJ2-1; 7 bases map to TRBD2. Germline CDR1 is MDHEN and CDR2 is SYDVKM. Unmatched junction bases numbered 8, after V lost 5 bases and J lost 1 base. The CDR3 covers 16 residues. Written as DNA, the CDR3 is TGTGCCAGCAGTCGCCTAGGGCGGGGGTCCTACAATGAGCAGTTCTTC. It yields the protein CASSRLGRGSYNEQFF.